This T cell receptor (beta chain) derives from a study of blood T cells in healthy people across ages. Overall study results and limits: There were more naive CD4+ cells and higher diversity in long-lived donors than in aged donors.

A J-beta primer mix and a sample-barcoded 5' primer were used in a second PCR of roughly 7 to 12 cycles. One entry per CDR3 protein, called by TCRdb with MiXCR from the 5' RACE reads. The table shows approximately 700,000 distinct CDR3 sequences, with approximately 30% occurring only once. The V end was cut by 0 bases, the J end by 0 bases, with 16 bases between. This CDR3 comprises 18 residues. Germline CDR1 is MNHEY and CDR2 is SVGAGI. The count of this clonotype is one. Its antigen is unknown. V usage is TRBV6-5 and J usage is TRBJ2-3, with TRBD1 as a possible D gene (6 bases). The clonotype comes from an elderly woman in good health. The sequencing input was blood. Here the CDR3 reads CASSYSKTGTISTDTQYF. CDR3 coding DNA: TGTGCCAGCAGTTACTCGAAAACAGGGACCATTAGCACAGATACGCAGTATTTT.